Included here is one TCR beta chain sequence, with context. This specimen belongs to a study of blood T cell repertoires in COVID-19. The CDR3 is made up of 11 amino acids. V lost 5 bases to trimming and J lost 9 bases; unmatched junction nucleotides: 3. The germline gives CDR1 SGHAT, CDR2 FQNNGV. Clones were sequenced by immunoSEQ multiplex PCR, and TCRdb holds only the in-frame ones, with some missing. This sample has 200,000 to 250,000 clones, with 88% found just once. The V and J genes are TRBV11-2 and TRBJ2-7; 8 positions agree with TRBD1. The clonotype comes from a woman between 50 and 59 years old with acute COVID-19. Sequencing was done on a sample of PBMCs or T cells enriched from blood (not recorded which). The CDR3 is CASSEDRGQYF. CDR3 sequence (DNA): TGTGCCAGCAGCGAAGACAGGGGGCAGTACTTC. The variable domain in full, completed from reference TRBV11-2 and TRBJ2-7, reads EAGVAQSPRYKIIEKRQSVAFWCNPISGHATLYWYQQILGQGPKLLIQFQNNGVVDDSQLPKDRFSAERLKGVDSTLKIQPAKLEDSAVYLCASSEDRGQYFGPGTRLTVT.